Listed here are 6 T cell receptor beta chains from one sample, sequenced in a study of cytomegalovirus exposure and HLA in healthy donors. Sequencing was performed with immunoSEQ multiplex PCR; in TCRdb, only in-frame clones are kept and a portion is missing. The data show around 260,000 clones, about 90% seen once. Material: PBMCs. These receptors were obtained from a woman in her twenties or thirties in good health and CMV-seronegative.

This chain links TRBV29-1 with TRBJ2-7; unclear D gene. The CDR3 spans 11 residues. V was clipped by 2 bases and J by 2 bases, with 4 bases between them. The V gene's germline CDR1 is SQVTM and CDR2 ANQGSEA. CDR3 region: CSVEKAYEQYF. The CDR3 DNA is TGCAGCGTTGAAAAGGCCTACGAGCAGTACTTC.

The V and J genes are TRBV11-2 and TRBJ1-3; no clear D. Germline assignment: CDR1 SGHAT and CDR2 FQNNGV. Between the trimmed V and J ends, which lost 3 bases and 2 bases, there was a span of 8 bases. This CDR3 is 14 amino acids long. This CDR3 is CASSLEGTGNTIYF. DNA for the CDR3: TGTGCCAGCAGCTTGGAGGGAACTGGAAACACCATATATTTT.

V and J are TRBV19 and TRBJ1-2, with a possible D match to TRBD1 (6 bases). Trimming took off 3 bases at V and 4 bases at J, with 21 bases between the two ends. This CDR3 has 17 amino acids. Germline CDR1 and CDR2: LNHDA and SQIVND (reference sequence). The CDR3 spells CASSMLLRTDKGYGYTF. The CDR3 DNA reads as TGTGCCAGTAGTATGCTGCTCAGGACAGACAAAGGCTATGGCTACACCTTC.

The CDR3 loop is CASSPWGGTGLYEQYF. CDR3 coding DNA: TGTGCCAGCAGCCCCTGGGGCGGGACAGGGCTCTACGAGCAGTACTTC. The chain links TRBV5-8 to TRBJ2-7, with TRBD1 identical over 9 bases. There are 16 residues in the CDR3. CDR1 SGHTS and CDR2 YDEGEE come from the germline V gene. Trimming removed 4 bases from V and 3 bases from J; junction bases left unmatched: 11.

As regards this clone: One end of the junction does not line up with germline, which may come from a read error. The CDR3 bases are TGCAGCGCTGAAATTGGGGATACGCAGTATTTT. It codes for CSAEIGDTQYF. The chain joins TRBV29-1 to TRBJ2-3, with unresolved D. The CDR3 extends over 11 amino acids. Germline lookup yields CDR1 SQVTM and CDR2 ANQGSEA.

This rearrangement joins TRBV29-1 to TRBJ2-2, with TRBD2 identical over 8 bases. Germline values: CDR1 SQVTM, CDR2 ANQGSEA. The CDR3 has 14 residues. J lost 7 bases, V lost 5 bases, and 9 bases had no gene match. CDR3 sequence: CSVPFGRGGGELFF. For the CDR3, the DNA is TGCAGCGTTCCCTTCGGGAGGGGTGGCGGGGAGCTGTTTTTT.